This TCR beta chain was sequenced during a study of blood T cell repertoires in COVID-19. The overall study: Nucleic acid was either cDNA or gDNA, and it came from T cells, B-cell-depleted T cells, or PBMCs.

The method was immunoSEQ multiplex PCR; TCRdb's version includes in-frame clones alone and lacks a portion of them. The sample includes about 440,000 clones, around 90% of them seen just once. The V end was cut by 4 bases, the J end by 2 bases, with 14 bases between. This CDR3 has 15 residues. From germline, CDR1 is SNHLY and CDR2 FYNNEI. The chain employs TRBV2 and TRBJ1-2; possibly TRBD1 for D (6 bases). This TCR was sampled from a woman younger than 35 with acute COVID-19. The specimen was PBMCs or T cells enriched from blood (not recorded which). CDR3 residues: CASSGSRGRNYGYTF. Here the CDR3 DNA reads TGTGCCAGCAGTGGGTCGAGGGGGAGAAACTATGGCTACACCTTC.